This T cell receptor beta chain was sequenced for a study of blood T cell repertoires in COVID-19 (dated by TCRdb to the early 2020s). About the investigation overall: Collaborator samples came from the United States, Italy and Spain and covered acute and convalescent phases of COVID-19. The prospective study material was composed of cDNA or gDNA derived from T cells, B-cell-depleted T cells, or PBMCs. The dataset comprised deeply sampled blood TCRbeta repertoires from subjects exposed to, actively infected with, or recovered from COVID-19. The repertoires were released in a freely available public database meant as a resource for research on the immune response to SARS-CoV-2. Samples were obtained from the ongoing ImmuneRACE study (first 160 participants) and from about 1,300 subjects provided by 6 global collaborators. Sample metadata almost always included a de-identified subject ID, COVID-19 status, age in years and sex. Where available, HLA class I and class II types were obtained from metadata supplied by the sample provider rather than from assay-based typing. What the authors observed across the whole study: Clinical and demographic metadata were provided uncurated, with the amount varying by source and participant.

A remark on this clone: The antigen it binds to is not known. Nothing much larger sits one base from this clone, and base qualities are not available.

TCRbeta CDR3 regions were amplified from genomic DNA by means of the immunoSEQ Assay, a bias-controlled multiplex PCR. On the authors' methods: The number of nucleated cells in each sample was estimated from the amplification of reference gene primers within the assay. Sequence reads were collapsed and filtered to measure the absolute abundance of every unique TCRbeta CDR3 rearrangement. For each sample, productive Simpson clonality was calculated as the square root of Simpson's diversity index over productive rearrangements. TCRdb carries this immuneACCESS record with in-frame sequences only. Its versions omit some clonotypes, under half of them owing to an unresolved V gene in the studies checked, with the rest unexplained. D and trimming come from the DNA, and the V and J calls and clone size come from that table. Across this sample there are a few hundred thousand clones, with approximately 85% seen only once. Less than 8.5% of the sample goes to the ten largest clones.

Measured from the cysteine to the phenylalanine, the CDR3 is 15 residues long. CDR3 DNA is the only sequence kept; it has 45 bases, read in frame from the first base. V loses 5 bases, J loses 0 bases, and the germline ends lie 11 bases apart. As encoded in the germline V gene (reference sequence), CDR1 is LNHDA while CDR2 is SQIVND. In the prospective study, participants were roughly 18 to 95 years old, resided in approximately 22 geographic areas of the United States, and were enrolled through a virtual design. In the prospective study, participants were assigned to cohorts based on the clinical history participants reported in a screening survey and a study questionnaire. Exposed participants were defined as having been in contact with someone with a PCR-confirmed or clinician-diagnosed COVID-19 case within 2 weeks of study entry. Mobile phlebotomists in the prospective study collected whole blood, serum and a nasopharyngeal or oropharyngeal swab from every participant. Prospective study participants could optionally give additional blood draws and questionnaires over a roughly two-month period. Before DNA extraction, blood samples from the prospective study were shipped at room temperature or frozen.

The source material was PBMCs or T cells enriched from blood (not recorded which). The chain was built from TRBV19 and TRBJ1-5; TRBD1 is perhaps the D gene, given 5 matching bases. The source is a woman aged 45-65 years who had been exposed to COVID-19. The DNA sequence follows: TGTGCCAGTAGTTCTAGGGGTTATAGCAATCAGCCCCAGCATTTT. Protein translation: CASSSRGYSNQPQHF.